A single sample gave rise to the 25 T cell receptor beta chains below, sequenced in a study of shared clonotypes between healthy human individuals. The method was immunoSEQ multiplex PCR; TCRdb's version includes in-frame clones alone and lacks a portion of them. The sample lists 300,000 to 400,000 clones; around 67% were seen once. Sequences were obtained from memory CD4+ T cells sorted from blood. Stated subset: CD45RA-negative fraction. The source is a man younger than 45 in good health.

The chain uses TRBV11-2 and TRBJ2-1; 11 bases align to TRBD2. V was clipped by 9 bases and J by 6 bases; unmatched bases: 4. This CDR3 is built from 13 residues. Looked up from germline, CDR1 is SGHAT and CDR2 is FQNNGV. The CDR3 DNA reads TGTGCCAGTAGAGGACTAGCGGGCAATGAGCAGTTCTTC. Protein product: CASRGLAGNEQFF.

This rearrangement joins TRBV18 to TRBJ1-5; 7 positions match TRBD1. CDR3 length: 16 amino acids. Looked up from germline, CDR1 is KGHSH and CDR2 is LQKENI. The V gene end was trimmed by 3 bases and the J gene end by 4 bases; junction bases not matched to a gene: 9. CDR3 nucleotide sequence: TGTGCCAGCTCACCCCCCACAGGGGATGGGAATCAGCCCCAGCATTTT. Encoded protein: CASSPPTGDGNQPQHF.

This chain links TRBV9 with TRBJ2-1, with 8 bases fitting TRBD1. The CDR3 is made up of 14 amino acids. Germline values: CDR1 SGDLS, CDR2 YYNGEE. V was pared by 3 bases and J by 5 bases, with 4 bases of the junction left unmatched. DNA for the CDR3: TGTGCCAGCAGCGCACAGGGGGACAACAATGAGCAGTTCTTC. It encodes CASSAQGDNNEQFF.

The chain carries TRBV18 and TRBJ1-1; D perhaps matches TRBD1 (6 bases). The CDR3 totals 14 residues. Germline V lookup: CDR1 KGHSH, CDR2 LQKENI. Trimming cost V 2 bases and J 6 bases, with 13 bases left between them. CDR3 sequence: CASSPLGGVPEAFF. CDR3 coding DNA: TGTGCCAGCTCACCATTAGGGGGTGTCCCTGAAGCTTTCTTT.

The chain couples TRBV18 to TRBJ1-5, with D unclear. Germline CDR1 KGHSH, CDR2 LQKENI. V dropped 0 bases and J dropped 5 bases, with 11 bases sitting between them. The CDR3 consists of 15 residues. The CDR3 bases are TGTGCCAGCTCACCACCTCGGGTCTTGGATCAGCCCCAGCATTTT. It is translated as CASSPPRVLDQPQHF.

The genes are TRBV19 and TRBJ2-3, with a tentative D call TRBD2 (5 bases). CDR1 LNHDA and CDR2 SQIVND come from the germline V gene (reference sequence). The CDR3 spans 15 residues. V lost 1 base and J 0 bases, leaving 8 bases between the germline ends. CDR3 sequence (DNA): TGTGCCAGTAGTATAGTAAGCGGTAGCACAGATACGCAGTATTTT. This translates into CASSIVSGSTDTQYF.

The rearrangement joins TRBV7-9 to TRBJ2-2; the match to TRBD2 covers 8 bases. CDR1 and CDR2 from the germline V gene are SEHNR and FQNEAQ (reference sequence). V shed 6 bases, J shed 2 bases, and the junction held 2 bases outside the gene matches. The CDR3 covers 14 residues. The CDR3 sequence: CASSIAGNTGELFF. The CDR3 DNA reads TGTGCCAGCAGTATAGCGGGAAACACCGGGGAGCTGTTTTTT.

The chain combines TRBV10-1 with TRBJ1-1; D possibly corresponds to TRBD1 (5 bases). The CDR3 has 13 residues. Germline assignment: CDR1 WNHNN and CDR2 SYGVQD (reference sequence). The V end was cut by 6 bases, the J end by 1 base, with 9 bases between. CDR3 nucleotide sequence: TGCGCCAGCAGATTTACAGGGAACACTGAAGCTTTCTTT. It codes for CASRFTGNTEAFF.

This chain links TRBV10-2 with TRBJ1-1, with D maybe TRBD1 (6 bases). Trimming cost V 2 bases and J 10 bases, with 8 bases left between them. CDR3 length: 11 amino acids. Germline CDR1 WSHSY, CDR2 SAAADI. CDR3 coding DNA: TGCGCCAGCAGTGAGGACAGGTCAGCTTTCTTT. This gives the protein CASSEDRSAFF.

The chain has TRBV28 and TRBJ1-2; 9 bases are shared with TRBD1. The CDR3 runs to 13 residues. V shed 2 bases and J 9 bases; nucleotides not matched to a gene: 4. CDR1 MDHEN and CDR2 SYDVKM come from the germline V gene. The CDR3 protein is CASSLGTGRSYTF. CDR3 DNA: TGTGCCAGCAGTTTAGGGACAGGGAGGAGCTACACCTTC.

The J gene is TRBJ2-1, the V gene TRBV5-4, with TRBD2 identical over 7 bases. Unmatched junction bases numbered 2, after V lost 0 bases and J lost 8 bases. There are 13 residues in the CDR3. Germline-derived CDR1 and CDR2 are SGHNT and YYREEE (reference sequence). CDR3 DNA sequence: TGTGCCAGCAGCTTGGGACGGGAGGATGAGCAGTTCTTC. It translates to CASSLGREDEQFF.

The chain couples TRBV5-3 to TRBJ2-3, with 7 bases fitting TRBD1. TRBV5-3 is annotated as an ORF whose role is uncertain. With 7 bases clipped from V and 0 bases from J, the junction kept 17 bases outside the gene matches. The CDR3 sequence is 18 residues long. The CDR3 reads CARWLRRDSVSSTDTQYF. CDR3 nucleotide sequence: TGTGCCAGATGGCTAAGACGGGACAGTGTCTCTAGCACAGATACGCAGTATTTT.

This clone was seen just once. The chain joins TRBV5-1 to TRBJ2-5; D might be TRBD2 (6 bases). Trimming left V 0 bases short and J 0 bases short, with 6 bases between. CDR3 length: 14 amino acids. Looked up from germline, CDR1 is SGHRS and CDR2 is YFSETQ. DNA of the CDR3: TGCGCCAGCAGCTTGGGGACTAACCAAGAGACCCAGTACTTC. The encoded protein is CASSLGTNQETQYF. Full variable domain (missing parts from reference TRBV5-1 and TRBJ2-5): KAGVTQTPRYLIKTRGQQVTLSCSPISGHRSVSWYQQTPGQGLQFLFEYFSETQRNKGNFPGRFSGRQFSNSRSEMNVSTLELGDSALYLCASSLGTNQETQYFGPGTRLLVL.

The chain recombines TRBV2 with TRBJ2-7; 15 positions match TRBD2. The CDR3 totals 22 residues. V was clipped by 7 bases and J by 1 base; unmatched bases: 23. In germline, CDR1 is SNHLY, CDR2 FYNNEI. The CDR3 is CASILQATPGLAGGGESYEQYF. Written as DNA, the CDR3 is TGTGCCAGCATCCTACAGGCAACCCCGGGACTAGCGGGAGGTGGGGAGTCCTACGAGCAGTACTTC.

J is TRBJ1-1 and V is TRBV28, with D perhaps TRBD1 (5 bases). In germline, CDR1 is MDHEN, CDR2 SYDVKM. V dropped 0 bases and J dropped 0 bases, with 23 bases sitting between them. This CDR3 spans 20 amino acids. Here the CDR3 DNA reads TGTGCCAGCAGTTTATGGTGGACAAGGCCCCACCGTAGAATGAACACTGAAGCTTTCTTT. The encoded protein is CASSLWWTRPHRRMNTEAFF.

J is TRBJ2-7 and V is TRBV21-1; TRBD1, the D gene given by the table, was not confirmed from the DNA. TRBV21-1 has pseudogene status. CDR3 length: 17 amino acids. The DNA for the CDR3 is TGTGCCAGCAGCAAAGAAGGGGGTTCAGTGAGCTCCTACGAGCAGTACTTC. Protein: CASSKEGGSVSSYEQYF.

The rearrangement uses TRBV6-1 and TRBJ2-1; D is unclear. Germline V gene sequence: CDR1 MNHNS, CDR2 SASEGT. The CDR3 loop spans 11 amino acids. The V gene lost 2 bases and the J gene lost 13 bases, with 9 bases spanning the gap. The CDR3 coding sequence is TGTGCCAGCAGTGAATATTCGGCCCAGTTCTTC. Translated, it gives CASSEYSAQFF.

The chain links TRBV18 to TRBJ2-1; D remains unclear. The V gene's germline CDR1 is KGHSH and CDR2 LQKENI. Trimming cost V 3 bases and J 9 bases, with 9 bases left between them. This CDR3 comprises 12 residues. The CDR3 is CASSPLTFEQFF. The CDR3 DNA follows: TGTGCCAGCTCACCCCTGACCTTTGAGCAGTTCTTC.

CDR3 DNA: TGCAGTGCCAGGCCGGAGACCCAGTACTTC. The encoded protein is CSARPETQYF. This sequence joins TRBV20-1 and TRBJ2-5; D unresolved. This CDR3 comprises 10 residues. CDR1 and CDR2 (germline): DFQATT, SNEGSKA (reference sequence). Trimming left V 6 bases short and J 5 bases short, with 7 bases between.

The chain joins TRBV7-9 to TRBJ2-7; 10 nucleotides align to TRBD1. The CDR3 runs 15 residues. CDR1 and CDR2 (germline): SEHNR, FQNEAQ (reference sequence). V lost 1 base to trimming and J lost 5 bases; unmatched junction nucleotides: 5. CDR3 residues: CASSLVRDRGDEQYF. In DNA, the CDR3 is TGTGCCAGCAGCTTAGTCCGGGACAGGGGCGACGAGCAGTACTTC.

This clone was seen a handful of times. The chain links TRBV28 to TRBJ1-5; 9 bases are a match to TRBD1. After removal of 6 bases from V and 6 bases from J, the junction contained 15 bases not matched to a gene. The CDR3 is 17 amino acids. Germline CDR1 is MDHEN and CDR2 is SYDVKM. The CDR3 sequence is CASRFRDRDPPGQPQHF. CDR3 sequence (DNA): TGTGCCAGCAGATTCCGGGACAGGGATCCCCCGGGTCAGCCCCAGCATTTT.

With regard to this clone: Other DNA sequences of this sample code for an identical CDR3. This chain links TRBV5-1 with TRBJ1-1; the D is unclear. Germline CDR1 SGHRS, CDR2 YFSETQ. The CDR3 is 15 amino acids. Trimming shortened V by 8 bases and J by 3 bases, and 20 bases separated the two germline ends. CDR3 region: CASSRIGDGYTEAFF. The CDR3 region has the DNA TGCGCCAGTAGCAGAATCGGGGATGGTTACACTGAAGCTTTCTTT. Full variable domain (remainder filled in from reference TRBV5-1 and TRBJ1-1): KAGVTQTPRYLIKTRGQQVTLSCSPISGHRSVSWYQQTPGQGLQFLFEYFSETQRNKGNFPGRFSGRQFSNSRSEMNVSTLELGDSALYLCASSRIGDGYTEAFFGQGTRLTVV.

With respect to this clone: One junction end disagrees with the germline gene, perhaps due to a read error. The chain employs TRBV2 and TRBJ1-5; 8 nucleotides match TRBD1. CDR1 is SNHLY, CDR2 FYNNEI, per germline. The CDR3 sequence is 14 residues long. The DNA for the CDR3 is TGTGCCAGCAACAGAGACAGGGGCAATCAGTCCCAGCATTTT. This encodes CASNRDRGNQSQHF.

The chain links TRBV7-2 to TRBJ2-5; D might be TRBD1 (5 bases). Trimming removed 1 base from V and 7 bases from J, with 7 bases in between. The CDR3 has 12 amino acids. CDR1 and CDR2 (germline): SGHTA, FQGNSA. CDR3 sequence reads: CASSLEGVTQYF. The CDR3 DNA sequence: TGTGCCAGCAGCTTAGAAGGGGTGACCCAGTACTTC. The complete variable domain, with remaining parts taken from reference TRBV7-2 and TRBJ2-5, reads GAGVSQSPSNKVTEKGKDVELRCDPISGHTALYWYRQSLGQGLEFLIYFQGNSAPDKSGLPSDRFSAERTGGSVSTLTIQRTQQEDSAVYLCASSLEGVTQYFGPGTRLLVL.

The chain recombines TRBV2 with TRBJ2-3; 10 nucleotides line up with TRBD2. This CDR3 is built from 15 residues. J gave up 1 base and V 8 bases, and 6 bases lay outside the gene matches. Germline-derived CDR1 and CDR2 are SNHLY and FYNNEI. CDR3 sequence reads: CASGLAGVGTDTQYF. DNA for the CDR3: TGTGCCAGCGGGCTAGCGGGAGTGGGCACAGATACGCAGTATTTT.